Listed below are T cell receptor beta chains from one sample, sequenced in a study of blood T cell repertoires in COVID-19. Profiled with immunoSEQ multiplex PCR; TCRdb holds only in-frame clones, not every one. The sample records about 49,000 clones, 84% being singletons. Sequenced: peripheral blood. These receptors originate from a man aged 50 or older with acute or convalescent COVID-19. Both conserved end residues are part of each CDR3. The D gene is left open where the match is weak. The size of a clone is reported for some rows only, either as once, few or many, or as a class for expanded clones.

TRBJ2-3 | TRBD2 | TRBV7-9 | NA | TGTGCCAGCAGCTCGGGACTAGCGGGGGGGCGGGCAGATACGCAGTATTTT | CASSSGLAGGRADTQYF
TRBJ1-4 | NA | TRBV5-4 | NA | TGTGCCAGCAGCTTGGGGGCAGGGCCTAATGAAAAACTGTTTTTT | CASSLGAGPNEKLFF
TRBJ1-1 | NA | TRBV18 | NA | TGTGCCAGCTCACCCTCTAGGAGGGTGGGTGAAGCTTTCTTT | CASSPSRRVGEAFF
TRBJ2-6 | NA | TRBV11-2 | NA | TGTGCCAGCAGCTTTAGCAGGGTTTGGGCCAACGTCCTGACTTTC | CASSFSRVWANVLTF
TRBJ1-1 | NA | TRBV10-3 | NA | TGTGCCATCAGGTCGGTAATGAACACTGAAGCTTTCTTT | CAIRSVMNTEAFF
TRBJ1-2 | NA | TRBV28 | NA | TGTGCCAGCAGTAAAGAGACTACTAACTATGGCTACACCTTC | CASSKETTNYGYTF
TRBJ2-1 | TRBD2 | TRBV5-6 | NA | TGTGCCAGCAGCGATAGTCTAGCGGGAGGCCCCTACAATGAGCAGTTCTTC | CASSDSLAGGPYNEQFF
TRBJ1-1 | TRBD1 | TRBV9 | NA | TGTGCCAGCAGCGTAGATCCCCAGGGGGCCCCGGCTTTCTTT | CASSVDPQGAPAFF
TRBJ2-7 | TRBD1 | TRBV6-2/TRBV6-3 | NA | TGTGCCAGCAGTCCGTCCGGGACAGGGACCTACGAGCAGTACTTC | CASSPSGTGTYEQYF
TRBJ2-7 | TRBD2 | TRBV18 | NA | TGTGCCAGCTCCCAGGGACTAGACTACGAGCAGTACTTC | CASSQGLDYEQYF
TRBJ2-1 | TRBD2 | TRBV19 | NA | TGTGCCATACGACTAGCGGGGGGCCCGTACTCCTACAATGAGCAGTTCTTC | CAIRLAGGPYSYNEQFF
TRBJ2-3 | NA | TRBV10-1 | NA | TGCGCCAGCAGTGAGTTTCAGGTCTCCAGTTGGGTTTGGCCAGATACGCAGTATTTT | CASSEFQVSSWVWPDTQYF
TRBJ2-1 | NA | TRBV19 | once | TGTGCCAGTACTAGTTTCGACGAGCAGTTCTTC | CASTSFDEQFF
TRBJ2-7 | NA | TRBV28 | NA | TGTGCCAGCAGTTTTAGGCTTGACAGCTTAACCTACGAGCAGTACTTC | CASSFRLDSLTYEQYF
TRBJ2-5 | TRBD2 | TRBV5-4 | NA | TGTGCCAGCAGCGGACTAGCGGGAATCGAAGAGACCCAGTACTTC | CASSGLAGIEETQYF
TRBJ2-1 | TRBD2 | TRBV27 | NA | TGTGCCAGCAGTAAGCGGGGGGGAGGCAATGAGCAGTTCTTC | CASSKRGGGNEQFF
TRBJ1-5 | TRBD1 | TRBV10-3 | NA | TGTGCCATAGGGGACAGTAGCAATCAGCCCCAGCATTTT | CAIGDSSNQPQHF
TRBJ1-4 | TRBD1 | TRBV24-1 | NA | TGTGCCACCAGTGATCCGAAACAGGGGGAGGGTGAAAAACTGTTTTTT | CATSDPKQGEGEKLFF
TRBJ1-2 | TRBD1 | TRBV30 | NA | TGTGCCTGGAGTGGACAGGGGAAAAATAACTATGGCTACACCTTC | CAWSGQGKNNYGYTF
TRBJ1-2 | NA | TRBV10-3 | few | TGTGCCATCAGTGGGGAGCGCGGGCTGGGCTATGGCTACACCTTC | CAISGERGLGYGYTF
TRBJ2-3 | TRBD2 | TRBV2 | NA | TGTGCCAGCAGTGGGAGGGGCGGGGGGCCGAGCACAGATACGCAGTATTTT | CASSGRGGGPSTDTQYF
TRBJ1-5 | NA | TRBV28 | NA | TGTGCCAGCAGCCCCGGGGGTCGGGCCCGCTCGGATCGGCCCCAGCATTTT | CASSPGGRARSDRPQHF
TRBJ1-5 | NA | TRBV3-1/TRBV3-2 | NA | TGTGCCAGCAGCCAAGATCCTCCGGGAACACTCAATCAGCCCCAGCATTTT | CASSQDPPGTLNQPQHF
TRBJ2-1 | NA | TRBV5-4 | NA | TGTGCCAGCAGCGACATGGCGTTAAGGTTCTTC | CASSDMALRFF
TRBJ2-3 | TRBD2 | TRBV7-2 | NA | TGTGCCAGCAGCTCCGGACTAGCGGGGTGGGGAGATACGCAGTATTTT | CASSSGLAGWGDTQYF
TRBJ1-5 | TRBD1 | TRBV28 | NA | TGTGCCAGCAGCCACAGGGGCAGCAATCAGCCCCAGCATTTT | CASSHRGSNQPQHF
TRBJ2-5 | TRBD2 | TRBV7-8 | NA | TGTGCCAGCAGCCCTAGCGCAGGGCGGGAGGGCCCGGGGACCCAGTACTTC | CASSPSAGREGPGTQYF
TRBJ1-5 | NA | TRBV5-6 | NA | TGTGCCAGCAGTCTATCAGGAAATCAGCCCCAGCATTTT | CASSLSGNQPQHF
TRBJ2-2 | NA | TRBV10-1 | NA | TGCGCCAGCAGTGAACTCCTCACCGGGGAGCTGTTTTTT | CASSELLTGELFF
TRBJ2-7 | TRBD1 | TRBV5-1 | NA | TGCGCCAGCAGCTTGACAGGGGTCTACGAGCAGTACTTC | CASSLTGVYEQYF
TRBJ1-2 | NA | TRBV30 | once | TGTGCCTGGGAGGACGGGCACCGGGGGGGCTACACCTTC | CAWEDGHRGGYTF
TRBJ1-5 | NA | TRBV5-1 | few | TGCGCCAGCAGCTTGACGACCGGAGGCAATCAGCCCCAGCATTTT | CASSLTTGGNQPQHF
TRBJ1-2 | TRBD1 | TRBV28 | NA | TGTGCCAGCGGAACCGGGACAGGGTATGGTGGCTACACCTTC | CASGTGTGYGGYTF
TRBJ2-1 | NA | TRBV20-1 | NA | TGCAGTGCTAGAGGTCCCCCGGAGCAGTTCTTC | CSARGPPEQFF
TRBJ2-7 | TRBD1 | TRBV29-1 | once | TGCAGCGTTGCTGGACAGGGCTCCGACGAGCAGTACTTC | CSVAGQGSDEQYF
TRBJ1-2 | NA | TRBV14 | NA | TGTGCCAGCAGCCCTTACAGGGACACTAACTATGGCTACACCTTC | CASSPYRDTNYGYTF
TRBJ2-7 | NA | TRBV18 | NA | TGTGCCAGCTCACCCCCGTCTAGAGCTGACTACGAGCAGTACTTC | CASSPPSRADYEQYF
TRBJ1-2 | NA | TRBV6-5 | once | TGTGCCAGCAAATCGAGGGGGACCTATCTTGGCTACACCTTC | CASKSRGTYLGYTF
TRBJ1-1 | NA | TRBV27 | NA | TGTGCCAGCAGAGCCTTGACAGGTCCCTACACTGAAGCTTTCTTT | CASRALTGPYTEAFF
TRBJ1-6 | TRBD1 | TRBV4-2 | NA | TGTGCCAGCAGCCCCAGGACAGGACAGAGTTCACCCCTCCACTTT | CASSPRTGQSSPLHF
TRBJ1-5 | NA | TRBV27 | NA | TGTGCCAGCAGTTTAGGCGGGGCGGGTCAGCCCCAGCATTTT | CASSLGGAGQPQHF
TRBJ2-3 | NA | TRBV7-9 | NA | TGTGCCAGCAGCTTACCCCTCACAGATACGCAGTATTTT | CASSLPLTDTQYF